This T cell receptor beta chain was found in a study of shared clonotypes between healthy human individuals. Trimming shortened V by 0 bases and J by 6 bases, and 5 bases separated the two germline ends. From germline, CDR1 is MGHRA and CDR2 YSYEKL. There are 12 residues in the CDR3. CD45RO negativity and positive selection for CCR7 defined naive CD8 cells, a population that excluded terminally differentiated effector memory CD45RA+ cells. This was a deep-level run. Sequencing was performed with immunoSEQ multiplex PCR; in TCRdb, only in-frame clones are kept and a portion is missing. Here the sample spans roughly 1,800,000 clones, approximately 94% being singletons. Only a few counts were recorded for this clone.

V gene TRBV4-1 combines with J gene TRBJ1-1, with no clear D. This sequence originates from a young man in good health. The sequenced sample was naive CD8+ T cells sorted from blood. CDR3 DNA: TGCGCCAGCAGCCAAGATTTCGCTGAAGCTTTCTTT. Protein sequence: CASSQDFAEAFF.